A single sample is the source of the 13 T cell receptor beta chains below, sequenced in a study of metastatic and nonmetastatic thyroid tumors. TCRdb re-processed the PCR reads through MiXCR. This sample has roughly 83,000 clones, with about 15% found just once. All patients reached thyroid surgery having received no treatment beforehand. The sample comprised blood. These receptors were collected from a female donor with papillary thyroid cancer or a benign thyroid nodule (not recorded which). Some clones in this sample may be carry-over from other donors' samples.

In its sample, this clone was seen a few times. With a much larger clone just one base away, this may be a read error. V and J are TRBV6-4 and TRBJ2-5; D remains ambiguous. Trimming shortened V by 2 bases and J by 1 base, and 5 bases separated the two germline ends. Per the germline V gene, CDR1 is MRHNA and CDR2 is SNTAGT. The CDR3 totals 13 residues. Written as DNA, the CDR3 is TGTGCCAGCAGTGACGAGCCCCAAGAGACCCAGTACTTC. Its translation is CASSDEPQETQYF.

For this clone: Possible read error: a much larger clone is one base away. This rearrangement joins TRBV2 to TRBJ2-1; perhaps TRBD1 as D (7 bases). V was trimmed by 0 bases and J by 8 bases, leaving 26 bases between them. CDR3 length equals 19 residues. From germline, CDR1 is SNHLY and CDR2 FYNNEI. CDR3 DNA: TGTGCCAGCAGTGAAGCGCTTCGATATGGTTTTTCAGGGGGGTATGAGCAGTTCTTC. Its protein product is CASSEALRYGFSGGYEQFF.

This clone showed up just a few times. The V call is TRBV6-1, the J call TRBJ2-1; TRBD2 matches at 10 bases. V trimming: 8 bases; J trimming: 7 bases; junction bases outside the gene matches: 11. CDR1 and CDR2 (germline): MNHNS, SASEGT. The CDR3 covers 15 residues. In nucleotides, the CDR3 is TGTGCCAGCGCAGAAACTAGCGGGATAGGTAATGAGCAGTTCTTC. This codes for CASAETSGIGNEQFF.

The CDR3 DNA is TGTGCCAGCAGCCAAGATTACGGGGGGCAAGAGACCCAGTACTTC. It yields the protein CASSQDYGGQETQYF. The V and J genes are TRBV4-2 and TRBJ2-5; 7 nucleotides agree with TRBD2. CDR3 length: 15 amino acids. The germline V gene encodes CDR1 LGHNA and CDR2 YNFKEQ. V trimming: 0 bases; J trimming: 2 bases; junction bases outside the gene matches: 3.

There are a few counts of this clone. This chain joins TRBV29-1 and TRBJ2-3; TRBD2 might be the D (5 bases). V dropped 7 bases and J dropped 2 bases, with 19 bases sitting between them. Germline V gene sequence: CDR1 SQVTM, CDR2 ANQGSEA. There are 15 residues in the CDR3. The CDR3 here is CSDLTGLDSTDTQYF. CDR3 coding DNA: TGCAGCGACTTAACTGGGCTGGACTCCACAGATACGCAGTATTTT.

The sample holds a few counts of this clone. The chain employs TRBV20-1 and TRBJ2-5; 9 nucleotides align to TRBD2. The junction had 20 bases not matched to a gene; V was cut back by 4 bases and J by 5 bases. CDR1 and CDR2 (germline): DFQATT, SNEGSKA (reference sequence). CDR3 length: 18 amino acids. The CDR3 DNA sequence: TGCAGTGCTATTACCCTAGCGGGGACACCTCTGGGTGGGGAGACCCAGTACTTC. Translation gives CSAITLAGTPLGGETQYF.

This clone was seen ten or more times. A much larger clone sits a single nucleotide away, making a read error possible. The chain has TRBV6-1 and TRBJ1-1; D remains unclear. This CDR3 contains 11 residues. The V gene's germline CDR1 is MNHNS and CDR2 SASEGT. Between the trimmed V and J ends, which lost 7 bases and 6 bases, there was a span of 9 bases. CDR3 sequence reads: CASIHSAEAFF. CDR3 coding DNA: TGTGCCAGCATCCATTCGGCTGAAGCTTTCTTT.

This clone was seen only a few times. V and J are TRBV5-4 and TRBJ2-1, with D possibly TRBD2 on 6 matching bases. Germline V gene sequence: CDR1 SGHNT, CDR2 YYREEE (reference sequence). V was cut by 0 bases and J by 5 bases, with 9 bases left in between. This CDR3 region has 14 residues. The CDR3 region has the DNA TGTGCCAGCAGCTTGGAACTAGCCCACAATGAGCAGTTCTTC. Amino acids: CASSLELAHNEQFF.

Comment on this clone: A much larger clone lies a single base off, so this may be a read error. The same CDR3 also results from other DNA sequences found in this sample. This chain joins TRBV2 and TRBJ2-5; the D is unclear. The CDR3 has 13 amino acids. In germline, CDR1 is SNHLY, CDR2 FYNNEI. DNA for the CDR3: TGTGCCAGCACTGAAGGTACTTCAGGGACCCAGTACTTC. Amino acid sequence: CASTEGTSGTQYF.

To note about this clone: Possible read error: a much larger clone is one base away. The identical CDR3 is also encoded by other nucleotide sequences in the sample. In nucleotides, the CDR3 is TGTGCCAGCAGCTTGGAGGCTGGCACAGATACTCAGTATTTT. This sequence encodes CASSLEAGTDTQYF. This chain joins TRBV7-2 and TRBJ2-3, with D possibly being TRBD2 (5 bases). The CDR3 is made up of 14 amino acids. Germline V CDR1 and CDR2: SGHTA, FQGNSA. Together with reference TRBV7-2 and TRBJ2-3, the CDR3 gives the full variable domain: GAGVSQSPSNKVTEKGKDVELRCDPISGHTALYWYRQSLGQGLEFLIYFQGNSAPDKSGLPSDRFSAERTGGSVSTLTIQRTQQEDSAVYLCASSLEAGTDTQYFGPGTRLTVL.

This clone was seen repeatedly, ten times or more. This chain links TRBV20-1 with TRBJ2-7; the match to TRBD2 covers 13 bases. The CDR3 runs 14 residues. The junction had 2 bases not matched to a gene; V was cut back by 6 bases and J by 0 bases. Germline CDR1 and CDR2: DFQATT and SNEGSKA (reference sequence). CDR3 sequence reads: CSARTSGSSYEQYF. The CDR3 DNA is TGCAGTGCCAGGACTAGCGGGAGCTCCTACGAGCAGTACTTC.

Notes on this clone: This may arise from a read error, as a much more abundant clone is one base away. The V call is TRBV20-1, the J call TRBJ2-5; perhaps TRBD1 as D (5 bases). Germline V gene data show CDR1 as DFQATT and CDR2 as SNEGSKA (reference sequence). V lost 3 bases and J lost 5, with 37 bases in between. The CDR3 is 21 amino acids. The CDR3 DNA is TGCAGTGCTAGGAGACACACTTGGGGCCCCCCCTTCTCTGGGTTTGGGGAGACCCAGTACTTC. Its protein is CSARRHTWGPPFSGFGETQYF.

This clone was observed many times. This chain uses TRBV28 with TRBJ1-2, with 7 bases lining up with TRBD1. The ends lost 6 bases at V and 7 bases at J; junction bases unmatched: 8. Germline CDR1 MDHEN, CDR2 SYDVKM. The CDR3 sequence is 13 residues long. The DNA for the CDR3 is TGTGCCAGCAGCACAGGGGTAATAGGTGGCTACACCTTC. Amino acid sequence: CASSTGVIGGYTF.